The 22 T cell receptor beta chains below all came from one sample that was sequenced in a study of blood T cell repertoires in COVID-19. Assay: immunoSEQ multiplex PCR; the TCRdb copy retains only in-frame clones and omits some. The sample carries roughly 120,000 clones, roughly nine tenths recorded once. Sequencing was carried out using peripheral blood. Receptors were obtained from a human donor with active COVID-19. The donor label of this sample is uncertain.

This chain connects TRBV4-2 to TRBJ1-3; D is unresolved. Germline CDR1 reads LGHNA; CDR2 reads YNFKEQ. There are 15 residues in the CDR3. Trimming took 4 bases from V and 0 from J, leaving 10 bases between them. The CDR3 DNA reads as TGTGCCAGCAGCCGCAGGTCGGACTCTGGAAACACCATATATTTT. This gives the protein CASSRRSDSGNTIYF.

The V and J genes are TRBV28 and TRBJ1-2; D is undetermined. The CDR3 is 15 residues long. V was pared by 5 bases and J by 6 bases, with 19 bases between. Germline CDR1 MDHEN, CDR2 SYDVKM. The CDR3, as DNA: TGTGCCAGCAGTCCCTACTCTCGGGGAGGCCATGGCTACACCTTC. Amino acid sequence: CASSPYSRGGHGYTF.

The chain carries TRBV6-5 and TRBJ1-2, with D perhaps matching TRBD1 (6 bases). Germline V CDR1 and CDR2: MNHEY, SVGAGI. There are 15 residues in the CDR3. V lost 3 bases and J 3 bases, leaving 14 bases between the germline ends. The CDR3 reads CASSYLRGPYYGYTF. In DNA form, the CDR3 reads TGTGCCAGCAGTTATTTGCGGGGGCCATACTATGGCTACACCTTC.

A single count supports this clone. The V and J genes are TRBV27 and TRBJ2-7, with unresolved D. CDR1 is MNHEY, CDR2 SMNVEV, per germline (reference sequence). Trimming stripped 6 bases from V and 2 bases from J, with 11 bases between. This CDR3 comprises 13 residues. The CDR3 DNA follows: TGTGCCAGCAGCTCCACAGCAGCCTACGAGCAGTACTTC. Its translation is CASSSTAAYEQYF.

This clone was counted a single time. This sequence joins TRBV5-1 and TRBJ1-6; D gene ambiguous. This CDR3 is built from 16 residues. V lost 6 bases, J lost 1 base, and 14 bases lay in between. CDR1 and CDR2 from the germline V gene are SGHRS and YFSETQ. The CDR3 DNA follows: TGCGCCAGCACGGGCGAGGGCCTGTCCTATAATTCACCCCTCCACTTT. Its protein is CASTGEGLSYNSPLHF.

The rearrangement uses TRBV14 and TRBJ2-5; D remains ambiguous. The CDR3 totals 14 residues. Germline V gives CDR1 SGHDN, CDR2 FVKESK. Trimming left V 1 base short and J 1 base short, with 7 bases between. CDR3 bases: TGTGCCAGCAGCCAAGGACACGGCCAAGAGACCCAGTACTTC. Its protein product is CASSQGHGQETQYF.

The V gene is TRBV6-2 or TRBV6-3, the J gene TRBJ1-2; no reliable D call. Germline CDR1 MNHEY, CDR2 SVGEGT. V was shortened by 2 bases and J by 4 bases, with 14 bases between the two germline ends. This CDR3 is 15 amino acids long. In nucleotides, the CDR3 is TGTGCCAGCAGTTACCCCCAGGAGGCCTTCTATGGCTACACCTTC. Its translation: CASSYPQEAFYGYTF.

This chain connects TRBV6-5 to TRBJ1-5; 8 nucleotides match TRBD1. Germline V gives CDR1 MNHEY, CDR2 SVGAGI. V trimming: 4 bases; J trimming: 6 bases; junction bases outside the gene matches: 8. This CDR3 is built from 15 residues. The CDR3 DNA reads as TGTGCCAGCAGTTCAAGTGGACAGGGAGTTCAGCCCCAGCATTTT. Translated, it gives CASSSSGQGVQPQHF.

The J gene is TRBJ2-7, the V gene TRBV5-1, with D unresolved. Germline V gene sequence: CDR1 SGHRS, CDR2 YFSETQ. The V end lost 0 bases, the J end lost 0 bases, and 7 bases lay between the germline ends. This CDR3 has 14 amino acids. The DNA of the CDR3 is TGCGCCAGCAGCTTGGTACCTAACTCCTACGAGCAGTACTTC. Translated: CASSLVPNSYEQYF.

The chain couples TRBV15 to TRBJ1-5; 8 nucleotides agree with TRBD1. The V segment lost 0 bases and the J segment 1 base; nucleotides outside the gene matches: 14. The CDR3 has 20 amino acids. Germline values: CDR1 LNHNV, CDR2 YYDKDF (reference sequence). The CDR3 sequence is CATSRDQEQGAQRSNQPQHF. The DNA for the CDR3 is TGTGCCACCAGCAGAGATCAGGAGCAGGGGGCCCAGAGGAGCAATCAGCCCCAGCATTTT.

This clone was counted a single time. Here the CDR3 reads CASSLKDRGYGYTF. CDR3 nucleotide sequence: TGTGCCAGCAGCTTGAAGGACAGGGGCTATGGCTACACCTTC. J is TRBJ1-2 and V is TRBV5-8; 9 positions match TRBD1. This CDR3 region has 14 residues. With V trimmed by 1 base and J by 4 bases, 2 bases remained unmatched. Per the germline V gene, CDR1 is SGHTS and CDR2 is YDEGEE.

The chain links TRBV5-4 to TRBJ2-2; 7 nucleotides align to TRBD2. In germline, CDR1 is SGHNT, CDR2 YYREEE (reference sequence). This CDR3 has 14 amino acids. The V gene end was trimmed by 4 bases and the J gene end by 4 bases; junction bases not matched to a gene: 4. The CDR3 reads CASSGGVRTGELFF. The CDR3 nucleotides are TGTGCCAGCAGCGGGGGGGTTCGCACCGGGGAGCTGTTTTTT.

This clone was counted only a few times. V and J are TRBV5-8 and TRBJ1-3; D is perhaps TRBD1 (6 bases). The CDR3 consists of 18 residues. V dropped 7 bases and J dropped 0 bases, with 23 bases sitting between them. The V gene's germline CDR1 is SGHTS and CDR2 YDEGEE. CDR3 DNA: TGTGCCAGCGCGCTTGGACAGAGCTACGCCAACTCTGGAAACACCATATATTTT. Translated: CASALGQSYANSGNTIYF.

The chain is built from TRBV23-1 and TRBJ2-7; a weak D match, TRBD1 (6 bases). TRBV23-1 is flagged as an ORF with uncertain function. The CDR3 sequence is 14 residues long. Between the trimmed V and J ends, which lost 11 bases and 3 bases, there was a span of 20 bases. Here the CDR3 reads CAGNSSGTSYEQYF. The DNA of the CDR3 is TGCGCCGGGAACAGCAGTGGGACAAGCTACGAGCAGTACTTC.

The rearrangement joins TRBV7-2 to TRBJ2-1; TRBD2 is a possible D gene (6 bases). V was pared by 6 bases and J by 0 bases, with 18 bases between. Germline loops: CDR1 SGHTA, CDR2 FQGNSA. This CDR3 comprises 17 residues. The CDR3, as DNA: TGTGCCAGCAGACTTTTTAGCGGATCAAGCTCCTACAATGAGCAGTTCTTC. Translating gives CASRLFSGSSSYNEQFF. Complete variable domain (other parts from reference TRBV7-2 and TRBJ2-1): GAGVSQSPSNKVTEKGKDVELRCDPISGHTALYWYRQSLGQGLEFLIYFQGNSAPDKSGLPSDRFSAERTGGSVSTLTIQRTQQEDSAVYLCASRLFSGSSSYNEQFFGPGTRLTVL.

The chain carries TRBV18 and TRBJ1-3; 7 nucleotides align to TRBD1. V lost 3 bases, J lost 1 base, and 3 bases stayed unmatched. The CDR3 extends over 15 amino acids. Germline assignment: CDR1 KGHSH and CDR2 LQKENI. CDR3 protein: CASSPKGASGNTIYF. DNA for the CDR3: TGTGCCAGCTCACCCAAGGGGGCGTCTGGAAACACCATATATTTT.

The rearrangement joins TRBV27 to TRBJ2-1; D unresolved. V was shortened by 2 bases and J by 0 bases, with 8 bases between the two germline ends. Germline V CDR1 and CDR2: MNHEY, SMNVEV (reference sequence). CDR3 length equals 15 residues. CDR3 DNA sequence: TGTGCCAGCAGTTTACTCGGTGGCTCCTACAATGAGCAGTTCTTC. Residues: CASSLLGGSYNEQFF.

The genes are TRBV4-3 and TRBJ2-3; TRBD2 matches at 8 bases. Germline trimming cut 1 base from V and 1 base from J; bases unmatched to any gene: 7. CDR3 length equals 17 residues. CDR1 is LGHNA, CDR2 YSLEER, per germline. The CDR3: CASSQGVARGGTDTQYF. CDR3 sequence (DNA): TGCGCCAGCAGCCAAGGGGTTGCGCGGGGGGGCACAGATACGCAGTATTTT.

This chain links TRBV18 with TRBJ2-3, with 7 bases lining up with TRBD2. The CDR3 has 16 amino acids. Germline trimming cut 3 bases from V and 2 bases from J; bases unmatched to any gene: 8. Per the germline V gene, CDR1 is KGHSH and CDR2 is LQKENI. The CDR3 region is CASSPQGGRITDTQYF. CDR3 DNA sequence: TGTGCCAGCTCACCCCAGGGAGGGCGGATCACAGATACGCAGTATTTT.

The chain is built from TRBV27 and TRBJ1-6; D not certain. The CDR3 has 15 amino acids. The germline V and J ends were trimmed by 0 bases and 7 bases, with 10 bases remaining between them. Germline CDR1 reads MNHEY; CDR2 reads SMNVEV (reference sequence). This chain's CDR3 is CASSLSTTPNSPLHF. The CDR3 nucleotides are TGTGCCAGCAGTTTATCTACTACTCCCAATTCACCCCTCCACTTT.

This chain links TRBV5-1 with TRBJ1-3; 9 bases agree with TRBD1. Germline lookup yields CDR1 SGHRS and CDR2 YFSETQ. Trimming removed 4 bases from V and 3 bases from J; junction bases left unmatched: 11. CDR3 size: 17 residues. The CDR3 is CASSERDRDYLGNTIYF. CDR3 sequence (DNA): TGCGCCAGCAGCGAACGGGACAGGGATTATCTTGGAAACACCATATATTTT.

The chain employs TRBV7-9 and TRBJ1-2; 9 nucleotides agree with TRBD1. In germline, CDR1 is SEHNR, CDR2 FQNEAQ (reference sequence). The CDR3 has 15 amino acids. The J segment lost 5 bases and the V segment lost 3 bases, leaving 7 bases of the junction unmatched. The CDR3 sequence: CASSFGQGWKYGYTF. In nucleotides, the CDR3 is TGTGCCAGCAGCTTCGGACAGGGGTGGAAGTATGGCTACACCTTC.